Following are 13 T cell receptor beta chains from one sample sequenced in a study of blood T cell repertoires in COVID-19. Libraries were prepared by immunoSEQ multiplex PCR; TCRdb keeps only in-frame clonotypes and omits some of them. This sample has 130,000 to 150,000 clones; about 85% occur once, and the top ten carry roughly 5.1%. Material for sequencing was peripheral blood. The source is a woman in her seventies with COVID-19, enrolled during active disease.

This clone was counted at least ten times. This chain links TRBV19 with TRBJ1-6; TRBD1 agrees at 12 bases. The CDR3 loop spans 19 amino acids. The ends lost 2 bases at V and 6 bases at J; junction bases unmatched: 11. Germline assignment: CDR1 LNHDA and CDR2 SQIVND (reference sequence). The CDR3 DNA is TGTGCCAGTAGTATATATCTCCCGACGGGACAGGGGGCTAATTCACCCCTCCACTTT. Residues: CASSIYLPTGQGANSPLHF. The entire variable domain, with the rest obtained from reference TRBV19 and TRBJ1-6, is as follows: DGGITQSPKYLFRKEGQNVTLSCEQNLNHDAMYWYRQDPGQGLRLIYYSQIVNDFQKGDIAEGYSVSREKKESFPLTVTSAQKNPTAFYLCASSIYLPTGQGANSPLHFGNGTRLTVT.

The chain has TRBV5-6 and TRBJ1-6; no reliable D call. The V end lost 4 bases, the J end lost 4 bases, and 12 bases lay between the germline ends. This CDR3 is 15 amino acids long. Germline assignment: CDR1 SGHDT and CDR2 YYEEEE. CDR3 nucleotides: TGTGCCAGCAGCCTGAGGGTGTTGTATAATTCACCCCTCCACTTT. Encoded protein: CASSLRVLYNSPLHF.

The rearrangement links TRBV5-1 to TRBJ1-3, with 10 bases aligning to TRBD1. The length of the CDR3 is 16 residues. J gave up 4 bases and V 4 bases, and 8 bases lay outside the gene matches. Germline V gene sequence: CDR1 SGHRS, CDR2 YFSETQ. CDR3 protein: CASSSTGTGAGNTIYF. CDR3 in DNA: TGCGCCAGCAGCAGCACCGGGACAGGGGCCGGAAACACCATATATTTT.

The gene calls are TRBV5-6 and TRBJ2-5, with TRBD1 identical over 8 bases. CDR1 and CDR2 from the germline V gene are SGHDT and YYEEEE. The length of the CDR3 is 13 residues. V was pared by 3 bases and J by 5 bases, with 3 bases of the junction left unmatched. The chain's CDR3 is CASSWDRRETQYF. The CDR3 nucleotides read TGTGCCAGCAGCTGGGACAGGCGGGAGACCCAGTACTTC.

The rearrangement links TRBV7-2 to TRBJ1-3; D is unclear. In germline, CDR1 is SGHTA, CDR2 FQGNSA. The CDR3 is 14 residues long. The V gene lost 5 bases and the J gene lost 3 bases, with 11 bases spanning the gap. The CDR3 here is CASSPGIFGNTIYF. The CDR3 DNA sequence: TGTGCCAGCAGCCCCGGGATATTTGGAAACACCATATATTTT. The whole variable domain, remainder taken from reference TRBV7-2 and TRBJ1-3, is GAGVSQSPSNKVTEKGKDVELRCDPISGHTALYWYRQSLGQGLEFLIYFQGNSAPDKSGLPSDRFSAERTGGSVSTLTIQRTQQEDSAVYLCASSPGIFGNTIYFGEGSWLTVV.

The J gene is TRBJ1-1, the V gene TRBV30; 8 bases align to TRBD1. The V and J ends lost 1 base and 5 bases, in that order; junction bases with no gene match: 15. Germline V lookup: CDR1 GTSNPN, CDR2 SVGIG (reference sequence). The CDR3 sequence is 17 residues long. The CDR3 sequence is CAWSDRTGRYSGTEAFF. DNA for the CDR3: TGTGCCTGGAGTGACAGGACAGGGCGGTATTCGGGGACTGAAGCTTTCTTT.

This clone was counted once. CDR3 nucleotides: TGTGCCAGCTCACCGCCTCCGCGGGCTGGAAACACCATATATTTT. Translation gives CASSPPPRAGNTIYF. V is TRBV18 and J is TRBJ1-3; D remains unclear. The CDR3 is made up of 15 amino acids. Trimming left V 3 bases short and J 2 bases short, with 11 bases between. Germline-derived CDR1 and CDR2 are KGHSH and LQKENI.

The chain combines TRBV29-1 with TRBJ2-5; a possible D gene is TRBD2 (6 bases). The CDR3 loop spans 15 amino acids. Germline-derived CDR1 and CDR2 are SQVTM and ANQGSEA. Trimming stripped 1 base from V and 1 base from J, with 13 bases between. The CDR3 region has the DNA TGCAGCGTTGAAGGGGTAAGGGACTCCCAAGAGACCCAGTACTTC. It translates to CSVEGVRDSQETQYF.

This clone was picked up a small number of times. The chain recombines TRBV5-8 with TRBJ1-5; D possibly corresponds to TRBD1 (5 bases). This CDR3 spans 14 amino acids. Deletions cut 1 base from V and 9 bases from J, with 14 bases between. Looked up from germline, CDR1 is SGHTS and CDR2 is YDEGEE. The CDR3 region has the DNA TGTGCCAGCAGCTTGCAGGGTACAATCAGGCCCCAGCATTTT. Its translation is CASSLQGTIRPQHF.

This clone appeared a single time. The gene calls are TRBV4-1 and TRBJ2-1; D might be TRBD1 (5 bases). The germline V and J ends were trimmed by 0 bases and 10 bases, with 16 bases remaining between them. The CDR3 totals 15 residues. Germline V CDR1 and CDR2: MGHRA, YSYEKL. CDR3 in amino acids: CASSQDIGFQGEQFF. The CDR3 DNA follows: TGCGCCAGCAGCCAAGATATAGGTTTTCAGGGCGAGCAGTTCTTC.

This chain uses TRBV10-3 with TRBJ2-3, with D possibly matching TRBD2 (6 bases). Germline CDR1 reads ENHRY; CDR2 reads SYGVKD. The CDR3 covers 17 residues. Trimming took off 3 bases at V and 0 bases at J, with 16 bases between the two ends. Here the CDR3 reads CAISDPGEAGSTDTQYF. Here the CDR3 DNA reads TGTGCCATCAGTGACCCGGGGGAGGCTGGAAGCACAGATACGCAGTATTTT.

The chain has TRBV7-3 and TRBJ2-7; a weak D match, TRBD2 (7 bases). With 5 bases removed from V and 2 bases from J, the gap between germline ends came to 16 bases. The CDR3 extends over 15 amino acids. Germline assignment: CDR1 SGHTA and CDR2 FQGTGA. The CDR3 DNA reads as TGTGCCAGCAGCCGTAGGGGGGGCGAAGCCTACGAGCAGTACTTC. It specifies CASSRRGGEAYEQYF. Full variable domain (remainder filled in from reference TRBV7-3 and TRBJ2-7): GAGVSQTPSNKVTEKGKYVELRCDPISGHTALYWYRQSLGQGPEFLIYFQGTGAADDSGLPNDRFFAVRPEGSVSTLKIQRTERGDSAVYLCASSRRGGEAYEQYFGPGTRLTVT.

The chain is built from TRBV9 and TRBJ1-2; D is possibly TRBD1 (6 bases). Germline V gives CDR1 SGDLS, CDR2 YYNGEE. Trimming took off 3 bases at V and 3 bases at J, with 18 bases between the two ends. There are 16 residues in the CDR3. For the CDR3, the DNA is TGTGCCAGCAGCGCCAGCCTGGGGGCTCGGGACTATGGCTACACCTTC. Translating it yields CASSASLGARDYGYTF.